This T cell receptor (beta chain) came from a study of blood T cell repertoires in COVID-19. TCRdb keeps only in-frame clones here, not all; method: immunoSEQ multiplex PCR. This table holds approximately 180,000 clones, nearly 90% found once. This clone was recorded only once. The junction had 5 bases not matched to a gene; V was cut back by 3 bases and J by 1 base. The CDR3 totals 15 residues. Per the germline V gene, CDR1 is SNHLY and CDR2 is FYNNEI. The TCR sequence derives from a man in his 60s with active or convalescent COVID-19. The sequencing sample was made of peripheral blood. The gene calls are TRBV2 and TRBJ2-7, with TRBD1 matching over 8 bases. The CDR3 spells CASSDTQGVSYEQYF. CDR3 bases: TGTGCCAGCAGTGATACACAGGGGGTTTCCTACGAGCAGTACTTC.